These 23 T cell receptor beta chains originate from one sample sequenced in a study of blood T cell repertoires in COVID-19. Libraries were prepared by immunoSEQ multiplex PCR; TCRdb keeps only in-frame clonotypes and omits some of them. The table includes 200,000 to 250,000 clones, around 84% detected once. The specimen was PBMCs or T cells enriched from blood (not recorded which). The receptors here all came from a woman aged 40 to 55 with acute COVID-19.

V and J are TRBV6-4 and TRBJ2-2, with D perhaps matching TRBD2 (5 bases). CDR3 length: 13 amino acids. Germline CDR1 is MRHNA and CDR2 is SNTAGT. V was trimmed by 2 bases and J by 4 bases, leaving 5 bases between them. The CDR3 region is CASSDTSTGELFF. The DNA for the CDR3 is TGTGCCAGCAGTGACACTAGCACCGGGGAGCTGTTTTTT.

This chain uses TRBV6-4 with TRBJ1-5; D uncertain. The CDR3 extends over 13 amino acids. Germline lookup yields CDR1 MRHNA and CDR2 SNTAGT. V lost 5 bases, J lost 6 bases, and 11 bases lay in between. CDR3 loop: CASSPTQAQPQHF. In DNA, the CDR3 is TGTGCCAGCAGTCCTACTCAGGCTCAGCCCCAGCATTTT.

The gene calls are TRBV19 and TRBJ1-6, with unresolved D. Germline V gene lookup returns CDR1 LNHDA and CDR2 SQIVND (reference sequence). The length of the CDR3 is 12 residues. The V gene lost 3 bases and the J gene lost 7 bases, with 4 bases spanning the gap. DNA of the CDR3: TGTGCCAGTAGTATGGCCAATTCACCCCTCCACTTT. It specifies CASSMANSPLHF.

The chain is built from TRBV5-1 and TRBJ1-3; TRBD1 matches 8 bases. Germline assignment: CDR1 SGHRS and CDR2 YFSETQ. This CDR3 has 17 amino acids. V was clipped by 1 base and J by 4 bases; unmatched bases: 10. CDR3: CASSLYRGFGGGNTIYF. The CDR3 region has the DNA TGCGCCAGCAGCTTGTACAGGGGGTTCGGTGGCGGAAACACCATATATTTT.

The chain carries TRBV25-1 and TRBJ1-4; possible D gene TRBD1, 6 bases. The CDR3 runs 13 residues. CDR1 and CDR2 from the germline V gene are MGHDK and SYGVNS. V was cut by 8 bases and J by 7 bases, with 14 bases left in between. The CDR3 region has the DNA TGTGCCAGCTTAGACAGGTTGAGTGAAAAACTGTTTTTT. Encoded protein: CASLDRLSEKLFF.

This chain joins TRBV2 and TRBJ2-7, with 10 bases matching TRBD2. The J segment lost 2 bases and the V segment lost 6 bases, leaving 4 bases of the junction unmatched. CDR3 size: 14 residues. Per germline, CDR1 SNHLY and CDR2 FYNNEI. Here the CDR3 reads CASRIAGGTYEQYF. The CDR3 DNA sequence: TGTGCCAGCAGGATAGCGGGAGGAACCTACGAGCAGTACTTC.

V usage is TRBV7-2 and J usage is TRBJ1-1; 8 bases fit TRBD1. With 4 bases clipped from V and 0 bases from J, the junction kept 7 bases outside the gene matches. Germline V CDR1 and CDR2: SGHTA, FQGNSA. The CDR3 spans 16 residues. This chain's CDR3 is CASSSRQGLLNTEAFF. In DNA, the CDR3 is TGTGCCAGCAGCTCCCGACAGGGGCTTTTGAACACTGAAGCTTTCTTT.

The chain links TRBV7-2 to TRBJ2-3; tentative D call: TRBD2 (5 bases). The length of the CDR3 is 15 residues. Trimming stripped 5 bases from V and 5 bases from J, with 17 bases between. CDR1 and CDR2 from the germline V gene are SGHTA and FQGNSA. The chain's CDR3 is CASSGLGGPRDTQYF. The CDR3 DNA reads TGTGCCAGCAGCGGACTCGGAGGTCCGAGAGATACGCAGTATTTT.

In this sample, this clone turned up a few times. The genes are TRBV29-1 and TRBJ2-7; TRBD1 matches at 8 bases. CDR3 size: 16 residues. With 6 bases clipped from V and 5 bases from J, the junction kept 18 bases outside the gene matches. Germline V CDR1 and CDR2: SQVTM, ANQGSEA. CDR3 nucleotide sequence: TGCAGCGTCACCACCTACGCCGGGACAGGTGACGACGAGCAGTACTTC. Translated, it gives CSVTTYAGTGDDEQYF.

The V gene is TRBV21-1, the J gene TRBJ1-5. TRBV21-1 is listed as a pseudogene. The CDR3 spans 15 residues. In DNA form, the CDR3 reads TGTGCCAGCAGCAAAGGGGAAGCGGGGAACCAGCCCCAGCATTTT. Translating it yields CASSKGEAGNQPQHF.

The chain has TRBV19 and TRBJ1-1; maybe TRBD1 (5 bases). Trimming left V 10 bases short and J 1 base short, with 16 bases between. The CDR3 has 14 residues. Germline V gene lookup returns CDR1 LNHDA and CDR2 SQIVND (reference sequence). CDR3 in DNA: TGTGCCACAGGGATCGGCAGGGCGAACACTGAAGCTTTCTTT. Amino acid sequence: CATGIGRANTEAFF.

The J gene is TRBJ1-4, the V gene TRBV6-4; a weak D match, TRBD1 (6 bases). This CDR3 contains 15 residues. Trimming removed 3 bases at V and 6 bases at J, with 14 bases between. The germline gives CDR1 MRHNA, CDR2 SNTAGT. CDR3 protein: CASSEGTGPDEKLFF. The CDR3 DNA sequence: TGTGCCAGCAGTGAGGGCACAGGGCCCGATGAAAAACTGTTTTTT.

This clone was observed a few times. J is TRBJ1-1 and V is TRBV7-2, with 8 nucleotides matching TRBD1. Trimming removed 5 bases from V and 1 base from J; junction bases left unmatched: 6. Germline CDR1 is SGHTA and CDR2 is FQGNSA. This CDR3 spans 15 amino acids. In nucleotides, the CDR3 is TGTGCCAGCAGCAAAGACGGGACAGGGAACACTGAAGCTTTCTTT. This translates into CASSKDGTGNTEAFF.

The genes are TRBV2 and TRBJ1-3, with D perhaps matching TRBD1 (6 bases). CDR1 is SNHLY, CDR2 FYNNEI, per germline. Between the trimmed V and J ends, which lost 4 bases and 5 bases, there was a span of 9 bases. The CDR3 contains 13 residues. CDR3 sequence (DNA): TGTGCCAGCAGTGTAGGACAGAGAAACACCATATATTTT. This codes for CASSVGQRNTIYF.

The chain joins TRBV6-2 or TRBV6-3 to TRBJ1-1, with no clear D. This CDR3 contains 16 residues. The ends were cut back, 2 bases at V and 3 bases at J, with 16 bases in the middle. Germline CDR1 is MNHEY and CDR2 is SVGEGT. CDR3: CASSYTHGSRDTEAFF. CDR3 in DNA: TGTGCCAGCAGTTACACCCACGGGTCGAGGGACACTGAAGCTTTCTTT.

The rearrangement joins TRBV30 to TRBJ2-5, with D uncertain. Germline CDR1 GTSNPN, CDR2 SVGIG (reference sequence). CDR3 length: 15 amino acids. Trimming took off 2 bases at V and 1 base at J, with 14 bases between the two ends. The CDR3 sequence: CAWSTAPGIQETQYF. The CDR3, as DNA: TGTGCCTGGAGTACAGCACCCGGTATCCAAGAGACCCAGTACTTC.

The genes are TRBV21-1 and TRBJ2-5; the D call in the table, TRBD1, was not verified against the DNA. TRBV21-1 is a known pseudogene. This CDR3 spans 13 amino acids. The CDR3 spells CASGSQGGETQYF. In nucleotides, the CDR3 is TGTGCCAGCGGATCTCAGGGGGGTGAGACCCAGTACTTC.

In its sample, this clone was seen once. The chain employs TRBV5-8 and TRBJ1-2; TRBD1 aligns across 7 bases. The CDR3 is 15 amino acids. V lost 4 bases, J lost 7 bases, and 13 bases stayed unmatched. CDR1 is SGHTS and CDR2 is YDEGEE in the germline V gene. For the CDR3, the DNA is TGTGCCAGCAGCCGCGGACAGGTCCCCTCGCGTGGCTACACCTTC. It translates to CASSRGQVPSRGYTF.

This chain links TRBV5-1 with TRBJ2-2; D might be TRBD2 (6 bases). V was cut by 4 bases and J by 8 bases, with 15 bases left in between. CDR1 and CDR2 from the germline V gene are SGHRS and YFSETQ. This CDR3 comprises 14 residues. The CDR3 DNA sequence: TGCGCCAGCAGCCCGACGCGGGGTGGTGGGGAGCTGTTTTTT. Protein product: CASSPTRGGGELFF.

J is TRBJ2-7 and V is TRBV18; D uncertain. In germline, CDR1 is KGHSH, CDR2 LQKENI. The CDR3 contains 15 residues. V lost 4 bases and J 0 bases, leaving 13 bases between the germline ends. The CDR3 nucleotides read TGTGCCAGCTCACAAGAGACGGAGAGCTCCTACGAGCAGTACTTC. As protein: CASSQETESSYEQYF.

This chain joins TRBV9 and TRBJ1-2; TRBD1 might be the D (5 bases). Trimming removed 1 base from V and 8 bases from J, with 12 bases in between. The germline V gene encodes CDR1 SGDLS and CDR2 YYNGEE. This CDR3 has 13 amino acids. The CDR3 nucleotides read TGTGCCAGCAGCGTAACGGGGGATCGGGGCTACACCTTC. It encodes CASSVTGDRGYTF. Based on the CDR3 plus reference TRBV9 and TRBJ1-2, the full variable domain is DSGVTQTPKHLITATGQRVTLRCSPRSGDLSVYWYQQSLDQGLQFLIQYYNGEERAKGNILERFSAQQFPDLHSELNLSSLELGDSALYFCASSVTGDRGYTFGSGTRLTVV.

The rearrangement joins TRBV29-1 to TRBJ1-3, with D possibly being TRBD1 (6 bases). There are 13 residues in the CDR3. Germline assignment: CDR1 SQVTM and CDR2 ANQGSEA. Between the trimmed V and J ends, which lost 5 bases and 0 bases, there was a span of 8 bases. The CDR3 loop is CSVLGGSGNTIYF. CDR3 bases: TGCAGCGTTTTAGGGGGCTCTGGAAACACCATATATTTT.

The rearrangement links TRBV18 to TRBJ1-4, with D possibly matching TRBD1 (6 bases). Germline V gene sequence: CDR1 KGHSH, CDR2 LQKENI. This CDR3 is 14 amino acids long. Trimming removed 2 bases at V and 8 bases at J, with 12 bases between. CDR3 residues: CASSPRSGGEKLFF. The CDR3 bases are TGTGCCAGCTCACCAAGGAGTGGGGGCGAAAAACTGTTTTTT.